The source of this T cell receptor (beta chain) is a study of control samples from healthy donors and cancer patients. The data were produced by immunoSEQ multiplex PCR, yet TCRdb's version contains in-frame clones alone and is incomplete. This repertoire shows around 81,000 clones, over 85% found once; its top ten account for about 1.5%. The source material was blood. The origin of this receptor is a woman between 25 and 40 years old in good health.

The chain's CDR3 is CASSSRPGPTYNEQFF. The CDR3 DNA reads as TGTGCCAGCAGCTCCCGACCGGGACCAACCTACAATGAGCAGTTCTTC. The chain employs TRBV7-6 and TRBJ2-1; D may match TRBD1 or TRBD2 (5 bases each). The germline CDR1 and CDR2 sequences are SGHVS and FNYEAQ. The CDR3 contains 16 residues. Between the trimmed V and J ends, which lost 4 bases and 2 bases, there was a span of 15 bases.